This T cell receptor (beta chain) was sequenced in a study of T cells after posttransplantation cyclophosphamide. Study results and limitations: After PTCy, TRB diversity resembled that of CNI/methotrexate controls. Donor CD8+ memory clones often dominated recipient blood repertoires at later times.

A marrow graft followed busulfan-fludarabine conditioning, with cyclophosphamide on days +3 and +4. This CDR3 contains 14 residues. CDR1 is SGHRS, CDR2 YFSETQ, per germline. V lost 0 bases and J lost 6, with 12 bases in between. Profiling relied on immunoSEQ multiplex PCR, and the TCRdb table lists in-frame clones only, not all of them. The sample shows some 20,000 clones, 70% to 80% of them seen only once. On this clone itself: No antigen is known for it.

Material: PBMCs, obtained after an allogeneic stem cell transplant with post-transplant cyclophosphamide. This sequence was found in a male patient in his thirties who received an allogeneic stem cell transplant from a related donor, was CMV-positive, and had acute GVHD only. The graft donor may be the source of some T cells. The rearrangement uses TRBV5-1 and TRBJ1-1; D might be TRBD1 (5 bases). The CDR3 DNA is TGCGCCAGCAGCTTGGGCCAGGGTACAGCTGAAGCTTTCTTT. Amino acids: CASSLGQGTAEAFF.